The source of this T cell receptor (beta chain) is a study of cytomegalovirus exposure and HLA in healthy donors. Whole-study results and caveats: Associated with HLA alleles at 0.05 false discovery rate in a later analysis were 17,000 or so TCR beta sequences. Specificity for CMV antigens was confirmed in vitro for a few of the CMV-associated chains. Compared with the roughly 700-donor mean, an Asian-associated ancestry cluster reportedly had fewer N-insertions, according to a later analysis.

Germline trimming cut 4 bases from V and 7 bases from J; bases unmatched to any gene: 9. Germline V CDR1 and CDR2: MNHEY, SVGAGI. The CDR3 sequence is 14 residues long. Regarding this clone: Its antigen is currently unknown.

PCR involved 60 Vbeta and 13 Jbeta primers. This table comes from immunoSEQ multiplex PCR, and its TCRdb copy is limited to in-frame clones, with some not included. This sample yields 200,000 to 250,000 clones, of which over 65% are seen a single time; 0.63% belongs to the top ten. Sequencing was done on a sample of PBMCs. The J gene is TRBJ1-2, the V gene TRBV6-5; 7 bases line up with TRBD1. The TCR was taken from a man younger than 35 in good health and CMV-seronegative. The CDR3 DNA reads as TGTGCCAGCAGTTCGACAGGGTTGGCGGGTGGCTACACCTTC. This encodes CASSSTGLAGGYTF.